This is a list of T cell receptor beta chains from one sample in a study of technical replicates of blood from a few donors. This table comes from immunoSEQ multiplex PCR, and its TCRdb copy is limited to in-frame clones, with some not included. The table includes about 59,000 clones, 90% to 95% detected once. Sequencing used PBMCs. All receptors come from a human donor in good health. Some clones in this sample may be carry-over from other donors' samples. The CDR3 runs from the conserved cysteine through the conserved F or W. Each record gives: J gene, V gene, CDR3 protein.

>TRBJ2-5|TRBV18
CASSPQRGAKETQYF
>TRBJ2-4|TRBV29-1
CSVERQGIKNIQYF
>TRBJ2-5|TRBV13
CASSLRQGGETQYF
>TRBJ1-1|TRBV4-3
CASSQRTGALLNTEAFF
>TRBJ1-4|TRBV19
CASSPDRVSNEKLFF
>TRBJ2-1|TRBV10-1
CARRGQGAYNEQFF
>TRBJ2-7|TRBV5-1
CASSFGGTVSTYEQYF
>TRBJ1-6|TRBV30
CAWTEDSPLHF
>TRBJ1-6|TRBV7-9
CASSSSLDAGRNSPLHF
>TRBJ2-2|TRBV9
CASSVGRLNTGELFF
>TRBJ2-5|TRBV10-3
CATKLAGKETQYF
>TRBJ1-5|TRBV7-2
CASSGQGNLNQPQHF
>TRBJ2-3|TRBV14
CASSQGRGSGGIGSTQYF
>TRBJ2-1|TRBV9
CASSVSSGSDEQFF
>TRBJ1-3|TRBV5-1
CASSLGGSGRNTIYF
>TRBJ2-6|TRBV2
CASSPGISGANVLTF
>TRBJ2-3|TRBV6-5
CASSYSQANLVDTQYF
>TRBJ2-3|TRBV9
CASSGTSGRDPLTDTQYF